This paragraph covers one TCR beta chain sequence. Its antigen is undetermined. Germline V gives CDR1 LNHNV, CDR2 YYDKDF (reference sequence). Trimming shortened V by 3 bases and J by 4 bases, and 7 bases separated the two germline ends. CDR3 size: 12 residues. TCRdb redid the calling of the reads with MiXCR, one entry per CDR3 protein. The sample includes 680,000 or so distinct CDR3 sequences, approximately 40% of them seen just once. The data derive from a study of T cell repertoires in cytomegalovirus infection. General study results and limits: CMV-specific TCR beta clonotypes restricted by HLA-C were the ones dominating the ex vivo response.

Source material: PBMCs. The rearrangement uses TRBV15 and TRBJ2-7; D is possibly TRBD2 (5 bases). This receptor was taken from a human donor in good health (CMV status not recorded). Some clones in this sample may be carry-over from other donors' samples. In DNA form, the CDR3 reads TGTGCCACCAGCAGTCGGGGTTACGAGCAGTACTTC. Residues: CATSSRGYEQYF.